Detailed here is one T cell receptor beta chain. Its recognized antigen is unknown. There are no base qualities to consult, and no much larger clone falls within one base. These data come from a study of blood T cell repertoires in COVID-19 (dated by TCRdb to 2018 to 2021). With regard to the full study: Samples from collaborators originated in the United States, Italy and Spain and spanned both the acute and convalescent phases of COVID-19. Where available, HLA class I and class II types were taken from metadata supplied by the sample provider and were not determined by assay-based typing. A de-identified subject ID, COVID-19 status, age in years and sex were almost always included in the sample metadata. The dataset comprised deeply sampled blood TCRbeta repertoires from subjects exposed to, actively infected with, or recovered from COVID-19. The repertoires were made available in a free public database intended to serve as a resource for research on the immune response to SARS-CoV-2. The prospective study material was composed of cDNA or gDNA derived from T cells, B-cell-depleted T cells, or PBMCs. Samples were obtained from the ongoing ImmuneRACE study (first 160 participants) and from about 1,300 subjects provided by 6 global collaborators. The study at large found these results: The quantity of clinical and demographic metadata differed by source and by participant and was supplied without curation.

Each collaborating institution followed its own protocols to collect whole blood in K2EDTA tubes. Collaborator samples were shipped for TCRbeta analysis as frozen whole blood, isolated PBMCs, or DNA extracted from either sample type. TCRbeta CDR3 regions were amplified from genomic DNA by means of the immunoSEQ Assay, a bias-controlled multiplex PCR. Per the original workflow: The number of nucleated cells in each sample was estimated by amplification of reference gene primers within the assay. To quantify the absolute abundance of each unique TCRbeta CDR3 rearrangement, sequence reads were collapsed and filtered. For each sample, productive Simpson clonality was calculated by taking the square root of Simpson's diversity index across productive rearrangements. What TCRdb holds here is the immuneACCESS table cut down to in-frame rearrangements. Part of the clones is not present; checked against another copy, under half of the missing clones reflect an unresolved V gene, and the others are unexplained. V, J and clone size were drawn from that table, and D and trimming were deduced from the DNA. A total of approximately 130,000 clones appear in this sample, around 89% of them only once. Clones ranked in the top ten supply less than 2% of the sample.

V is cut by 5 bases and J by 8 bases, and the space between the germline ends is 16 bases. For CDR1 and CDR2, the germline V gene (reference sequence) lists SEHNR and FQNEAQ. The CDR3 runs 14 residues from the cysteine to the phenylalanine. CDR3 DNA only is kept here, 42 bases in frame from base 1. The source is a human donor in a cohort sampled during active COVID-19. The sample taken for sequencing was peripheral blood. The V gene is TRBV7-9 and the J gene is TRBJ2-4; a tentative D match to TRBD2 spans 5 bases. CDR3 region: CASSTRVYRDIQYF. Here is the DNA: TGTGCCAGCAGCACGAGGGTATATAGGGACATTCAGTACTTC.